The 25 T cell receptor beta chains presented below share a single source sample, sequenced in a study of blood T cell repertoires in COVID-19. Here immunoSEQ multiplex PCR was the method, and the copy in TCRdb shows in-frame clones only, minus some. This table holds around 190,000 clones, about 80% found once. Specimen: peripheral blood. These receptors all stem from a woman in her 50s with active or convalescent COVID-19.

This chain connects TRBV4-2 to TRBJ2-1; no reliable D call. Trimming took off 9 bases at V and 0 bases at J, with 15 bases between the two ends. The germline V gene encodes CDR1 LGHNA and CDR2 YNFKEQ. The CDR3 has 15 residues. The CDR3 DNA reads as TGTGCCAGTTCCCGCCTCTGGAGCTCCTACAATGAGCAGTTCTTC. Translated, it gives CASSRLWSSYNEQFF.

The rearrangement uses TRBV24-1 and TRBJ1-3; D is uncertain. V shed 4 bases and J shed 0 bases, with 12 bases lying between them. Germline V CDR1 and CDR2: KGHDR, SFDVKD. The CDR3 spans 16 residues. The CDR3 bases are TGTGCCACCAGTGACACGGGTGATTCCTCTGGAAACACCATATATTTT. Translated, it gives CATSDTGDSSGNTIYF.

This chain links TRBV4-1 with TRBJ1-2; TRBD1 aligns across 9 bases. The J segment lost 4 bases and the V segment lost 7 bases, leaving 7 bases of the junction unmatched. The CDR3 is made up of 14 amino acids. CDR1 and CDR2 (germline): MGHRA, YSYEKL. This CDR3 is CASTPEGQGYGYTF. The CDR3 DNA follows: TGCGCCAGCACCCCAGAGGGACAGGGCTATGGCTACACCTTC.

J is TRBJ2-1 and V is TRBV4-2; TRBD2 matches 12 bases. J lost 4 bases, V lost 0 bases, and 7 bases had no gene match. The CDR3 has 18 amino acids. Looked up from germline, CDR1 is LGHNA and CDR2 is YNFKEQ. CDR3 coding DNA: TGTGCCAGCAGCCAAGATTGGGCTAGCGGGGGGGCATACAATGAGCAGTTCTTC. Protein sequence: CASSQDWASGGAYNEQFF.

Worth noting for this clone: The junction does not match germline at one end; this may be a read error. V and J are TRBV7-7 and TRBJ2-1, with D perhaps TRBD1 (6 bases). Germline V CDR1 and CDR2: SSHAT, FNYEAQ (reference sequence). This CDR3 contains 15 residues. This CDR3 is CASSEGVGSYNEQFF. CDR3 in DNA: TGTGCTAGCAGCGAGGGGGTCGGCTCCTACAATGAGCAGTTCTTC.

This chain links TRBV19 with TRBJ1-4; D ambiguous. V gave up 7 bases and J gave up 0 bases, with 6 bases separating them. The germline gives CDR1 LNHDA, CDR2 SQIVND (reference sequence). The CDR3 is made up of 13 amino acids. The CDR3 nucleotides are TGTGCCAGTACAACAGCAACTAATGAAAAACTGTTTTTT. This gives the protein CASTTATNEKLFF.

This chain uses TRBV7-8 with TRBJ1-1, with 8 bases identical to TRBD1. In germline, CDR1 is SGHVS, CDR2 FQNEAQ. The CDR3 consists of 15 residues. The V gene end was trimmed by 5 bases and the J gene end by 4 bases; junction bases not matched to a gene: 9. CDR3 DNA: TGTGCCAGCAGCCCCCACCGGGACAGGACCACTGAAGCTTTCTTT. It yields the protein CASSPHRDRTTEAFF.

As DNA, the CDR3 is TGTGCCACCGGCAGGGTGGACACTGAAGCTTTCTTT. Translating it yields CATGRVDTEAFF. This chain joins TRBV6-6 and TRBJ1-1; possible D gene TRBD1, 5 bases. V lost 10 bases, J lost 3 bases, and 12 bases lay in between. Germline assignment: CDR1 MNHNY and CDR2 SVGAGI (reference sequence). This CDR3 is built from 12 residues.

This clone was seen just once. CDR3 sequence (DNA): TGTGCCACCAGTAACAACAGGGGGGGAACCGGGGAGCTGTTTTTT. Its translation: CATSNNRGGTGELFF. The chain joins TRBV24-1 to TRBJ2-2; D perhaps matches TRBD1 (8 bases). CDR3 length equals 15 residues. Germline assignment: CDR1 KGHDR and CDR2 SFDVKD. The V end lost 6 bases, the J end lost 5 bases, and 15 bases lay between the germline ends.

There are a few counts of this clone. One end of the junction fails to match germline, which may point to a read error. The rearrangement uses TRBV7-8 and TRBJ2-7; 8 bases are shared with TRBD2. The CDR3 has 15 residues. Per germline, CDR1 SGHVS and CDR2 FQNEAQ. CDR3 sequence (DNA): TGTGCCAGCAGCTTACGGGAGGGTACCTCCCACGAGCAGTACTTC. As protein: CASSLREGTSHEQYF.

This sequence joins TRBV28 and TRBJ2-7; 7 bases match TRBD1. The J segment lost 3 bases and the V segment lost 5 bases, leaving 4 bases of the junction unmatched. The CDR3 spans 13 residues. The germline V gene has CDR1 MDHEN and CDR2 SYDVKM. CDR3 DNA: TGTGCCAGCAGTCGGAACAGGGGCTACGAGCAGTACTTC. It specifies CASSRNRGYEQYF. Full variable domain (rest looked up from reference TRBV28 and TRBJ2-7): DVKVTQSSRYLVKRTGEKVFLECVQDMDHENMFWYRQDPGLGLRLIYFSYDVKMKEKGDIPEGYSVSREKKERFSLILESASTNQTSMYLCASSRNRGYEQYFGPGTRLTVT.

The chain joins TRBV7-9 to TRBJ1-2; TRBD1 aligns across 9 bases. The germline V gene has CDR1 SEHNR and CDR2 FQNEAQ (reference sequence). The V segment lost 5 bases and the J segment 7 bases; nucleotides outside the gene matches: 11. The CDR3 totals 15 residues. The CDR3 nucleotides are TGTGCCAGCAGCCCCCAAGGACAGGGGTTTTCTGGCTACACCTTC. As protein: CASSPQGQGFSGYTF.

The CDR3 DNA is TGCGCCAGCAGCCAAGGGTGGGACTCCAACTACGAGCAGTACTTC. Amino acids: CASSQGWDSNYEQYF. V and J are TRBV4-3 and TRBJ2-7; TRBD2 might be the D (6 bases). The CDR3 has 15 amino acids. Germline CDR1 LGHNA, CDR2 YSLEER. The ends were cut back, 1 base at V and 3 bases at J, with 13 bases in the middle.

The J gene is TRBJ1-5, the V gene TRBV7-2, with 8 bases that match TRBD1. V gave up 3 bases and J gave up 9 bases; unmatched junction bases: 10. Per the germline V gene, CDR1 is SGHTA and CDR2 is FQGNSA. The length of the CDR3 is 15 residues. The CDR3 bases are TGTGCCAGCAGCTTTGGGACAGGACCGAGGTGGCCCCAGCATTTT. Protein sequence: CASSFGTGPRWPQHF.

The chain carries TRBV12-3 or TRBV12-4 and TRBJ1-4; TRBD1 is a possible D gene (5 bases). This CDR3 has 12 amino acids. V lost 5 bases and J lost 8, with 9 bases in between. CDR3: CASSLRGEKLFF. As DNA, the CDR3 is TGTGCCAGCAGTCTCCGGGGGGAAAAACTGTTTTTT.

The chain carries TRBV10-3 and TRBJ1-4; the D is unclear. The ends were cut back, 10 bases at V and 0 bases at J, with 9 bases in the middle. The CDR3 sequence is 13 residues long. Germline V gene sequence: CDR1 ENHRY, CDR2 SYGVKD. CDR3 sequence (DNA): TGTGCCACCCGGGGAGCAACTAATGAAAAACTGTTTTTT. It yields the protein CATRGATNEKLFF.

The chain carries TRBV7-2 and TRBJ1-5; D is ambiguous. V was clipped by 0 bases and J by 4 bases, with 10 bases between them. CDR1 is SGHTA and CDR2 is FQGNSA in the germline V gene. This CDR3 region has 15 residues. Here the CDR3 DNA reads TGTGCCAGCAGCTTAGCGCAGCGAGCTAATCAGCCCCAGCATTTT. It translates to CASSLAQRANQPQHF.

The chain couples TRBV7-9 to TRBJ2-3; 14 bases fit TRBD2. V shed 3 bases, J shed 4 bases, and the junction held 6 bases outside the gene matches. Germline lookup yields CDR1 SEHNR and CDR2 FQNEAQ (reference sequence). This CDR3 is built from 17 residues. CDR3 coding DNA: TGTGCCAGCAGCTTCGACCGACTAGCGGGGGGGGCAGATACGCAGTATTTT. It yields the protein CASSFDRLAGGADTQYF.

J is TRBJ2-1 and V is TRBV27, with 7 bases matching TRBD2. The germline gives CDR1 MNHEY, CDR2 SMNVEV (reference sequence). V lost 2 bases and J lost 7; bases outside the gene matches: 14. The CDR3 consists of 17 residues. The CDR3 protein is CASSLPTREASRNEQFF. For the CDR3, the DNA is TGTGCCAGCAGTTTACCAACACGGGAGGCCAGCAGGAATGAGCAGTTCTTC.

This clone has just a few counts. The rearrangement links TRBV20-1 to TRBJ1-1, with D possibly being TRBD1 (5 bases). The V gene lost 3 bases and the J gene lost 2 bases, with 22 bases spanning the gap. Germline V CDR1 and CDR2: DFQATT, SNEGSKA (reference sequence). This CDR3 has 17 amino acids. The CDR3 region has the DNA TGCAGTGCTAGTCGGCGGTGGGGCAGGATTGAAAACACTGAAGCTTTCTTT. Amino acids: CSASRRWGRIENTEAFF.

The genes are TRBV7-2 and TRBJ2-1, with 7 bases lining up with TRBD2. This CDR3 has 16 amino acids. With V trimmed by 0 bases and J by 1 base, 3 bases remained unmatched. The germline CDR1 and CDR2 sequences are SGHTA and FQGNSA. The CDR3: CASSLAAGASYNEQFF. Here the CDR3 DNA reads TGTGCCAGCAGCTTAGCTGCGGGAGCATCCTACAATGAGCAGTTCTTC.

The chain recombines TRBV6-1 with TRBJ2-3, with no clear D. V was pared by 4 bases and J by 0 bases, with 14 bases between. The germline gives CDR1 MNHNS, CDR2 SASEGT. CDR3 length: 16 amino acids. In nucleotides, the CDR3 is TGTGCCAGCAGTGTGCAGGCCTTACTTAGCACAGATACGCAGTATTTT. It specifies CASSVQALLSTDTQYF.

As DNA, the CDR3 is TGTGCTAGTGGTTTGCCACGGGGCGGGGGGGCTCCAGATACGCAGTATTTT. This sequence encodes CASGLPRGGGAPDTQYF. The chain is built from TRBV12-5 and TRBJ2-3; 9 positions match TRBD2. The CDR3 is 17 amino acids. With V trimmed by 2 bases and J by 4 bases, 10 bases remained unmatched. Germline CDR1 and CDR2: LGHNT and FRNRAP.

J is TRBJ2-7 and V is TRBV28; TRBD1 matches at 7 bases. In germline, CDR1 is MDHEN, CDR2 SYDVKM. This CDR3 is 14 amino acids long. J gave up 7 bases and V 5 bases, and 11 bases lay outside the gene matches. The CDR3 loop reads CASSLTGPSREQYF. CDR3 in DNA: TGTGCCAGCAGTCTGACAGGGCCTTCGCGGGAGCAGTACTTC.

This chain joins TRBV6-5 and TRBJ2-7; TRBD1 matches at 7 bases. Germline V gene sequence: CDR1 MNHEY, CDR2 SVGAGI. CDR3 length: 14 residues. J lost 2 bases, V lost 2 bases, and 3 bases had no gene match. The CDR3, as DNA: TGTGCCAGCAGTTACAGGACAGGAGCCTACGAGCAGTACTTC. It specifies CASSYRTGAYEQYF.